What follows are 28 T cell receptor beta chains derived from one specimen sequenced in a study of beta chain features in type 1 diabetes. Expressed TCRB transcripts were sequenced because the isolated RNA had all been reverse transcribed beforehand. TCRdb's table, derived via immunoSEQ multiplex PCR, lists solely in-frame clones and lacks some. The sample has 250,000 or so clones, over 65% seen once; the top ten hold around 0.05%. The sequenced material came from naive CD4+ T cells from blood. All receptors come from a man aged 30 to 45 in good health.

V usage is TRBV29-1 and J usage is TRBJ2-3; 7 nucleotides line up with TRBD2. V shed 6 bases and J 2 bases; nucleotides not matched to a gene: 5. CDR1 and CDR2 (germline): SQVTM, ANQGSEA. The CDR3 has 13 residues. CDR3 protein: CSVRGVVTDTQYF. CDR3 DNA sequence: TGCAGCGTCCGGGGGGTTGTCACAGATACGCAGTATTTT.

This clone occurred a few times. The chain carries TRBV9 and TRBJ2-7; 7 nucleotides align to TRBD2. From germline, CDR1 is SGDLS and CDR2 YYNGEE. The trim removed 1 base at V and 3 bases at J, leaving 7 bases unmatched. The CDR3 totals 15 residues. The CDR3 region is CASSVLADMYYEQYF. Written as DNA, the CDR3 is TGTGCCAGCAGCGTACTAGCGGATATGTACTACGAGCAGTACTTC.

The chain has TRBV7-2 and TRBJ1-2; D gene ambiguous. V lost 3 bases and J lost 7, with 12 bases in between. Germline values: CDR1 SGHTA, CDR2 FQGNSA. This CDR3 region has 13 residues. The CDR3 protein is CASSLVMTIGYTF. CDR3 sequence (DNA): TGTGCCAGCAGCTTGGTAATGACTATTGGCTACACCTTC.

This chain uses TRBV29-1 with TRBJ2-1, with 13 bases identical to TRBD2. CDR3 length: 14 residues. CDR1 and CDR2 (germline): SQVTM, ANQGSEA. V lost 3 bases to trimming and J lost 8 bases; unmatched junction nucleotides: 4. The CDR3 DNA reads TGCAGCGTTGAGGTACTAGCGGGGGGGTATGAGCAGTTCTTC. This translates into CSVEVLAGGYEQFF.

The chain is built from TRBV13 and TRBJ1-2, with unresolved D. This CDR3 contains 13 residues. Germline CDR1 and CDR2: PRHDT and FYEKMQ (reference sequence). Trimming cost V 3 bases and J 2 bases, with 7 bases left between them. The CDR3 loop reads CASSFGSNYGYTF. CDR3 nucleotides: TGTGCCAGCAGCTTCGGCAGCAACTATGGCTACACCTTC.

The rearrangement joins TRBV27 to TRBJ2-7; no firm D call. The CDR3 consists of 9 residues. Germline CDR1 reads MNHEY; CDR2 reads SMNVEV (reference sequence). V was cut by 10 bases and J by 2 bases, with 3 bases left in between. CDR3 protein: CAITYEQYF. The DNA of the CDR3 is TGTGCCATCACCTACGAGCAGTACTTC.

This CDR3 reads CASSPGDGKQETQYF. The CDR3 DNA reads as TGTGCCAGCTCACCAGGGGACGGCAAACAAGAGACCCAGTACTTC. The rearrangement links TRBV18 to TRBJ2-5; the D gene could be TRBD1 or TRBD2 (5 bases each). The germline CDR1 and CDR2 sequences are KGHSH and LQKENI. V gave up 2 bases and J gave up 2 bases, with 12 bases separating them. The CDR3 is 15 amino acids. The full variable domain, with the rest looked up from reference TRBV18 and TRBJ2-5, is NAGVMQNPRHLVRRRGQEARLRCSPMKGHSHVYWYRQLPEEGLKFMVYLQKENIIDESGMPKERFSAEFPKEGPSILRIQQVVRGDSAAYFCASSPGDGKQETQYFGPGTRLLVL.

V gene TRBV29-1 combines with J gene TRBJ1-1; no reliable D call. V gave up 4 bases and J gave up 1 base, with 13 bases separating them. The germline V gene has CDR1 SQVTM and CDR2 ANQGSEA. The CDR3 has 14 amino acids. CDR3 sequence reads: CSVGRHLSNTEAFF. As DNA, the CDR3 is TGCAGCGTTGGGAGACACCTATCGAACACTGAAGCTTTCTTT.

V and J are TRBV28 and TRBJ2-3; a weak D match, TRBD2 (5 bases). The V end was cut by 6 bases, the J end by 4 bases, with 11 bases between. CDR1 MDHEN and CDR2 SYDVKM come from the germline V gene. The CDR3 has 13 residues. DNA for the CDR3: TGTGCCAGCAGGATGGGGAGCCCAGATACGCAGTATTTT. The encoded protein is CASRMGSPDTQYF.

The gene calls are TRBV4-1 and TRBJ2-3; D could derive from TRBD1 or TRBD2 (6 bases each). Trimming removed 2 bases from V and 2 bases from J, with 17 bases in between. The CDR3 runs to 17 residues. CDR1 MGHRA and CDR2 YSYEKL come from the germline V gene. The CDR3 coding sequence is TGCGCCAGCAGCCAATCCTACAGGGAGGTGAACACAGATACGCAGTATTTT. Protein: CASSQSYREVNTDTQYF.

The genes are TRBV14 and TRBJ2-1; TRBD2 aligns across 8 bases. With V trimmed by 0 bases and J by 6 bases, 10 bases remained unmatched. Germline V gene lookup returns CDR1 SGHDN and CDR2 FVKESK. CDR3 length equals 17 residues. CDR3 in DNA: TGTGCCAGCAGCCAAGATGGGACGGGAGGGCCTAGCAATGAGCAGTTCTTC. Encoded protein: CASSQDGTGGPSNEQFF.

The V and J genes are TRBV29-1 and TRBJ2-3; D is possibly TRBD2 (5 bases). The CDR3 covers 12 residues. Germline V gene sequence: CDR1 SQVTM, CDR2 ANQGSEA. CDR3 DNA sequence: TGCGGATGCGGGCGGAGCACAGATACGCAGTATTTT. Encoded protein: CGCGRSTDTQYF.

V gene TRBV25-1 combines with J gene TRBJ1-1; D remains unclear. The V and J ends lost 3 bases and 9 bases respectively, with 11 bases between them. Germline V gives CDR1 MGHDK, CDR2 SYGVNS. The CDR3 extends over 12 amino acids. The CDR3 nucleotides are TGTGCCAGCAGTGAGACGGAATATAAAGCTTTCTTT. This translates into CASSETEYKAFF.

The chain combines TRBV29-1 with TRBJ2-6, with D possibly being TRBD1 or TRBD2 (5 bases each). V was pared by 3 bases and J by 4 bases, with 10 bases between. The CDR3 spans 14 residues. CDR1 and CDR2 from the germline V gene are SQVTM and ANQGSEA. The CDR3 loop is CSVDPGTGANVLTF. In DNA form, the CDR3 reads TGCAGCGTTGACCCAGGGACCGGGGCCAACGTCCTGACTTTC.

The chain has TRBV5-1 and TRBJ2-2, with a possible D match to TRBD1 (5 bases). Germline CDR1 and CDR2: SGHRS and YFSETQ. Trimming cost V 4 bases and J 6 bases, with 10 bases left between them. The length of the CDR3 is 13 residues. The CDR3 DNA is TGCGCCAGCAGCCTTGACAGAGCCGGGGAGCTGTTTTTT. Encoded protein: CASSLDRAGELFF.

The gene calls are TRBV7-2 and TRBJ2-3, with D perhaps matching TRBD2 (6 bases). This CDR3 is 15 amino acids long. From germline, CDR1 is SGHTA and CDR2 FQGNSA. The V gene lost 2 bases and the J gene lost 6 bases, with 15 bases spanning the gap. CDR3 region: CASSLFPGARDTQYF. As DNA, the CDR3 is TGTGCCAGCAGCTTATTTCCGGGAGCGAGGGATACGCAGTATTTT.

The V call is TRBV19, the J call TRBJ2-7; D is uncertain. The V and J ends lost 6 bases and 2 bases respectively, with 5 bases between them. Germline values: CDR1 LNHDA, CDR2 SQIVND (reference sequence). The CDR3 consists of 11 residues. This CDR3 reads CASSDTYEQYF. The DNA for the CDR3 is TGTGCCAGTAGCGATACCTACGAGCAGTACTTC.

This clone was seen only a few times. The rearrangement links TRBV29-1 to TRBJ2-3; 9 positions match TRBD1. The CDR3 contains 12 residues. CDR1 is SQVTM and CDR2 is ANQGSEA in the germline V gene. V trimming: 7 bases; J trimming: 4 bases; junction bases outside the gene matches: 3. This chain's CDR3 is CSATGGADTQYF. The CDR3 bases are TGCAGCGCTACAGGGGGCGCAGATACGCAGTATTTT.

Note on this clone: At one end, the junction sequence differs from germline, possibly due to a read error. The gene calls are TRBV19 and TRBJ2-3; no clear D. Germline-derived CDR1 and CDR2 are LNHDA and SQIVND (reference sequence). This CDR3 has 11 amino acids. Written as DNA, the CDR3 is TGTGCCAGTAGTATTGCAGAAACGCAGTATTTT. Amino acids: CASSIAETQYF.

The V gene is TRBV30, the J gene TRBJ2-3; the match to TRBD1 covers 9 bases. With V trimmed by 3 bases and J by 2 bases, 6 bases remained unmatched. Germline CDR1 reads GTSNPN; CDR2 reads SVGIG (reference sequence). This CDR3 comprises 15 residues. CDR3 sequence: CAWRDRGGPTDTQYF. The CDR3 DNA is TGTGCCTGGAGGGACAGGGGAGGCCCCACAGATACGCAGTATTTT.

This sequence joins TRBV15 and TRBJ2-6; no clear D. This CDR3 is built from 15 residues. Germline V gene sequence: CDR1 LNHNV, CDR2 YYDKDF (reference sequence). V lost 6 bases and J 1 base, leaving 10 bases between the germline ends. CDR3 residues: CATSPKGSGANVLTF. The CDR3 coding sequence is TGTGCCACCAGTCCTAAGGGATCTGGGGCCAACGTCCTGACTTTC.

This chain joins TRBV6-6 and TRBJ2-7; 14 bases map to TRBD2. Per the germline V gene, CDR1 is MNHNY and CDR2 is SVGAGI (reference sequence). Losses at the gene ends were 5 bases for V and 4 bases for J; bases not matched to a gene: 4. This CDR3 is built from 15 residues. Here the CDR3 DNA reads TGTGCCAGCAGTCAGGGACTAGCGGGGGTATACGAGCAGTACTTC. Translating it yields CASSQGLAGVYEQYF.

In its sample, this clone was seen a few times. The gene calls are TRBV18 and TRBJ2-1, with TRBD2 matching over 11 bases. This CDR3 spans 15 amino acids. V lost 5 bases to trimming and J lost 7 bases; unmatched junction nucleotides: 7. Per germline, CDR1 KGHSH and CDR2 LQKENI. Here the CDR3 DNA reads TGTGCCAGCTCATTGGGACTAGCGGTCAGTAATGAGCAGTTCTTC. It codes for CASSLGLAVSNEQFF.

J is TRBJ1-1 and V is TRBV7-2; TRBD1 matches 7 bases. The CDR3 loop spans 13 amino acids. Germline V gene lookup returns CDR1 SGHTA and CDR2 FQGNSA. The ends lost 2 bases at V and 7 bases at J; junction bases unmatched: 4. The DNA of the CDR3 is TGTGCCAGCAGCTTAAGGGGGCGTCTTGAAGCTTTCTTT. Translating gives CASSLRGRLEAFF. Based on the CDR3 plus reference TRBV7-2 and TRBJ1-1, the full variable domain is GAGVSQSPSNKVTEKGKDVELRCDPISGHTALYWYRQSLGQGLEFLIYFQGNSAPDKSGLPSDRFSAERTGGSVSTLTIQRTQQEDSAVYLCASSLRGRLEAFFGQGTRLTVV.

This rearrangement joins TRBV30 to TRBJ1-2, with D uncertain. Trimming left V 2 bases short and J 8 bases short, with 12 bases between. The germline gives CDR1 GTSNPN, CDR2 SVGIG (reference sequence). The CDR3 sequence is 12 residues long. CDR3 sequence: CAWSNGVGGYTF. The CDR3 bases are TGTGCCTGGAGTAACGGGGTGGGAGGCTACACCTTC.

The rearrangement uses TRBV10-3 and TRBJ2-3, with D unresolved. Germline CDR1 and CDR2: ENHRY and SYGVKD. This CDR3 contains 13 residues. The V end was cut by 3 bases, the J end by 2 bases, with 6 bases between. CDR3 amino acids: CAISDLATDTQYF. The DNA for the CDR3 is TGTGCCATCAGTGATCTTGCCACAGATACGCAGTATTTT.

This clone came up once. CDR3 protein: CASSPLGSQGKSQETQYF. In DNA, the CDR3 is TGTGCCAGCAGCCCTTTGGGATCACAGGGAAAGTCCCAAGAGACCCAGTACTTC. The chain has TRBV28 and TRBJ2-5; weak D call: TRBD1 (6 bases). The CDR3 covers 18 residues. Trimming took 6 bases from V and 1 from J, leaving 24 bases between them. Germline V gene sequence: CDR1 MDHEN, CDR2 SYDVKM.

This chain links TRBV30 with TRBJ2-2; D not certain. The germline CDR1 and CDR2 sequences are GTSNPN and SVGIG (reference sequence). Trimming took 0 bases from V and 4 from J, leaving 6 bases between them. The CDR3 totals 13 residues. The CDR3 DNA sequence: TGTGCCTGGAGTGTACAAGCCACCGGGGAGCTGTTTTTT. Translation: CAWSVQATGELFF.